The 22 T cell receptor beta chains listed next were all sequenced from one sample in a study of shared clonotypes between healthy human individuals. Profiled with immunoSEQ multiplex PCR; TCRdb holds only in-frame clones, not every one. This table holds about 580,000 clones, 95% to 98% found once. Naivety among CD8 cells was defined by CD45RO negativity and positive CCR7 selection, thereby excluding terminally differentiated effector memory CD45RA+ cells. The specimen sequenced was naive CD8+ T cells sorted from blood. All receptors derive from a man aged 25-45 years in good health.

The chain carries TRBV5-1 and TRBJ1-1; D gene ambiguous. This CDR3 is built from 13 residues. Trimming pared 0 bases from V and 1 base from J, leaving 4 bases between. From germline, CDR1 is SGHRS and CDR2 YFSETQ. This chain's CDR3 is CASSLAWNTEAFF. In DNA form, the CDR3 reads TGCGCCAGCAGCTTGGCCTGGAACACTGAAGCTTTCTTT.

The gene calls are TRBV11-3 and TRBJ2-1, with D tentatively TRBD1 (6 bases). Trimming stripped 5 bases from V and 2 bases from J, with 13 bases between. The CDR3 runs 15 residues. Germline V gene sequence: CDR1 SGHNT, CDR2 YENEEA. CDR3 amino acids: CASSPHTGPYNEQFF. The CDR3 nucleotides read TGTGCCAGCAGCCCCCATACAGGGCCCTACAATGAGCAGTTCTTC.

The chain couples TRBV9 to TRBJ2-7, with D hard to call. Germline assignment: CDR1 SGDLS and CDR2 YYNGEE. The CDR3 spans 16 residues. With 0 bases removed from V and 7 bases from J, the gap between germline ends came to 20 bases. As DNA, the CDR3 is TGTGCCAGCAGCGTAGGTTATTCCCCCCCTACTACGGAGCAGTACTTC. Translation: CASSVGYSPPTTEQYF.

V is TRBV7-9 and J is TRBJ2-2, with 8 bases fitting TRBD2. The CDR3 loop spans 18 amino acids. Germline V lookup: CDR1 SEHNR, CDR2 FQNEAQ (reference sequence). The J segment lost 4 bases and the V segment lost 4 bases, leaving 14 bases of the junction unmatched. The CDR3 here is CASSSDVWSGSSTGELFF. The CDR3 nucleotides read TGTGCCAGCAGCTCCGATGTTTGGAGCGGGAGTAGCACCGGGGAGCTGTTTTTT.

J is TRBJ1-3 and V is TRBV30, with D perhaps matching TRBD1 (5 bases). Trimming left V 5 bases short and J 0 bases short, with 11 bases between. CDR1 and CDR2 from the germline V gene are GTSNPN and SVGIG (reference sequence). This CDR3 has 14 residues. The CDR3 here is CAWAGTHSGNTIYF. The DNA for the CDR3 is TGTGCCTGGGCCGGGACCCACTCTGGAAACACCATATATTTT. Full variable domain (outside the CDR3, taken from reference TRBV30 and TRBJ1-3): SQTIHQWPATLVQPVGSPLSLECTVEGTSNPNLYWYRQAAGRGLQLLFYSVGIGQISSEVPQNLSASRPQDRQFILSSKKLLLSDSGFYLCAWAGTHSGNTIYFGEGSWLTVV.

CDR3 sequence (DNA): TGTGCCACCAGCAGGGCCCACGATGAGCAGTTCTTC. Protein: CATSRAHDEQFF. The rearrangement links TRBV15 to TRBJ2-1; D call uncertain. Germline lookup yields CDR1 LNHNV and CDR2 YYDKDF (reference sequence). CDR3 length equals 12 residues. V lost 3 bases, J lost 8 bases, and 8 bases lay in between.

This sequence joins TRBV29-1 and TRBJ2-3, with D tentatively TRBD2 (6 bases). CDR1 is SQVTM and CDR2 is ANQGSEA in the germline V gene. Trimming left V 3 bases short and J 1 base short, with 11 bases between. This CDR3 spans 14 amino acids. CDR3 region: CSVESAGRTDTQYF. In nucleotides, the CDR3 is TGCAGCGTTGAGTCGGCGGGGCGCACAGATACGCAGTATTTT.

The gene calls are TRBV11-2 and TRBJ2-7; D call uncertain. Germline lookup yields CDR1 SGHAT and CDR2 FQNNGV. The ends were cut back, 3 bases at V and 3 bases at J, with 9 bases in the middle. This CDR3 spans 13 amino acids. Written as DNA, the CDR3 is TGTGCCAGCAGCTTTTCCGTGGTCTACGAGCAGTACTTC. It translates to CASSFSVVYEQYF.

The rearrangement links TRBV5-1 to TRBJ2-1, with 11 bases that match TRBD2. The germline V gene has CDR1 SGHRS and CDR2 YFSETQ. With 3 bases clipped from V and 4 bases from J, the junction kept 3 bases outside the gene matches. The CDR3 extends over 15 amino acids. The CDR3 nucleotides are TGCGCCAGCAGCTGGGGACTAGCGGATTACAATGAGCAGTTCTTC. It codes for CASSWGLADYNEQFF.

V gene TRBV27 combines with J gene TRBJ1-2, with 7 bases fitting TRBD1. The CDR3 sequence is 13 residues long. Per the germline V gene, CDR1 is MNHEY and CDR2 is SMNVEV (reference sequence). The V and J ends lost 6 bases and 2 bases, in that order; junction bases with no gene match: 3. CDR3 coding DNA: TGTGCCAGCAGGACAGGGTGGAACTATGGCTACACCTTC. Protein: CASRTGWNYGYTF.

The CDR3 DNA reads TGTGCCAGCAGCTCGGACAGGAACGTAGCCCAGTACTTC. It yields the protein CASSSDRNVAQYF. The chain employs TRBV5-4 and TRBJ2-5; TRBD1 aligns across 7 bases. CDR1 is SGHNT and CDR2 is YYREEE in the germline V gene (reference sequence). Trimming at V came to 3 bases and at J to 9 bases, leaving 8 bases not matched to a gene. The CDR3 totals 13 residues.

This chain connects TRBV28 to TRBJ2-1, with 9 bases lining up with TRBD1. Germline values: CDR1 MDHEN, CDR2 SYDVKM. With V trimmed by 7 bases and J by 6 bases, 10 bases remained unmatched. This CDR3 is 15 amino acids long. CDR3 protein: CASTTGTGSVNEQFF. Here the CDR3 DNA reads TGTGCCAGCACTACCGGGACAGGGAGTGTCAATGAGCAGTTCTTC.

As for this clone: One junction end disagrees with the germline gene, perhaps due to a read error. The rearrangement links TRBV7-8 to TRBJ1-2; 7 positions match TRBD1. Germline loops: CDR1 SGHVS, CDR2 FQNEAQ. The CDR3 length is 15 residues. The CDR3 DNA is TGTGCCAGCACCTTAAACACAGGGGCCCTCTATGGCTACACCTTC. Translation gives CASTLNTGALYGYTF.

Turning to this clone: The same CDR3 can be traced to other DNA sequences in this sample. V usage is TRBV7-2 and J usage is TRBJ2-7, with unresolved D. The CDR3 is 12 amino acids. V was clipped by 6 bases and J by 0 bases, with 6 bases between them. CDR1 is SGHTA, CDR2 FQGNSA, per germline. The CDR3 coding sequence is TGTGCCAGCAGTCCCCCCTCCTACGAGCAGTACTTC. Translating it yields CASSPPSYEQYF. Full variable domain (remainder filled in from reference TRBV7-2 and TRBJ2-7): GAGVSQSPSNKVTEKGKDVELRCDPISGHTALYWYRQSLGQGLEFLIYFQGNSAPDKSGLPSDRFSAERTGGSVSTLTIQRTQQEDSAVYLCASSPPSYEQYFGPGTRLTVT.

The CDR3 nucleotides read TGTGCCAGCAGCGCGTCGGGGGGGGCTGGTGGCGAGCAGTACTTC. Amino acid sequence: CASSASGGAGGEQYF. This chain connects TRBV9 to TRBJ2-7; 8 nucleotides match TRBD2. Germline V CDR1 and CDR2: SGDLS, YYNGEE. The CDR3 has 15 amino acids. After removal of 3 bases from V and 6 bases from J, the junction contained 11 bases not matched to a gene.

The V call is TRBV7-2, the J call TRBJ2-2; 11 nucleotides line up with TRBD2. V lost 5 bases, J lost 5 bases, and 4 bases stayed unmatched. Germline CDR1 SGHTA, CDR2 FQGNSA. CDR3 size: 15 residues. CDR3 in amino acids: CASSRRTSGTGELFF. The CDR3 DNA follows: TGTGCCAGCAGCCGTAGGACTAGCGGGACCGGGGAGCTGTTTTTT.

This sequence joins TRBV6-1 and TRBJ1-5, with 8 nucleotides matching TRBD1. This CDR3 spans 14 amino acids. The germline CDR1 and CDR2 sequences are MNHNS and SASEGT. Losses at the gene ends were 1 base for V and 6 bases for J; bases not matched to a gene: 2. DNA of the CDR3: TGTGCCAGCAGTGAAGGTCAGGGGGCTCAGCCCCAGCATTTT. Translation: CASSEGQGAQPQHF.

The V call is TRBV29-1, the J call TRBJ2-3; 9 nucleotides agree with TRBD1. There are 12 residues in the CDR3. The V gene's germline CDR1 is SQVTM and CDR2 ANQGSEA. After removal of 4 bases from V and 10 bases from J, the junction contained 6 bases not matched to a gene. The CDR3 loop is CSVGPRDRAQYF. The CDR3 DNA sequence: TGCAGCGTTGGACCCCGGGACAGGGCGCAGTATTTT.

This chain connects TRBV11-1 to TRBJ2-1; D gene uncertain. CDR1 SGHAT and CDR2 FQDESV come from the germline V gene (reference sequence). Trimming cost V 0 bases and J 5 bases, with 11 bases left between them. The CDR3 is made up of 15 amino acids. Here the CDR3 DNA reads TGTGCCAGCAGCTTAGCGCGGTCCGGACACAATGAGCAGTTCTTC. As protein: CASSLARSGHNEQFF.

The chain recombines TRBV2 with TRBJ2-1, with 8 bases that match TRBD1. Trimming took 5 bases from V and 6 from J; bases not matched to a gene: 12. The CDR3 runs 16 residues. Germline CDR1 is SNHLY and CDR2 is FYNNEI. The CDR3 sequence: CASSPRAGGFSNEQFF. CDR3 in DNA: TGTGCCAGCAGTCCCCGGGCAGGGGGCTTTTCCAATGAGCAGTTCTTC.

This chain joins TRBV19 and TRBJ2-1, with D possibly matching TRBD2 (6 bases). V was pared by 5 bases and J by 0 bases, with 11 bases between. Germline CDR1 LNHDA, CDR2 SQIVND (reference sequence). The length of the CDR3 is 15 residues. The CDR3 DNA reads as TGTGCCAGTAGTCCGGGGGTCAGCTCCTACAATGAGCAGTTCTTC. Protein sequence: CASSPGVSSYNEQFF.

The gene calls are TRBV27 and TRBJ2-7, with 16 nucleotides matching TRBD2. The V gene end was trimmed by 3 bases and the J gene end by 5 bases; junction bases not matched to a gene: 4. The CDR3 spans 16 residues. Germline V gene data show CDR1 as MNHEY and CDR2 as SMNVEV (reference sequence). The CDR3 bases are TGTGCCAGCAGTTTCCTAGGGACTAGCGGGAGGGACGAGCAGTACTTC. It is translated as CASSFLGTSGRDEQYF.